This TCR beta chain appears in the sequencing data of a study of immune evolution from preneoplasia to lung adenocarcinoma. Repertoires were generated with immunoSEQ multiplex PCR, while TCRdb's copy carries only in-frame clones and drops some. The repertoire holds around 14,000 clones, with 80% as singletons. Germline V CDR1 and CDR2: MDHEN, SYDVKM. Trimming left V 4 bases short and J 0 bases short, with 4 bases between. This CDR3 is 13 amino acids long. Each case's diagnosis was confirmed by two pathologists on H&E. Nucleic acids came from premalignant or tumor cells enriched by macro-dissection. The specimen was FFPE minimally invasive lung adenocarcinoma tissue. The chain uses TRBV28 and TRBJ1-5; D call uncertain. This receptor was taken from a person aged 65 to 79 with lung adenocarcinoma. CDR3 in DNA: TGTGCCAGCAGTTATGATAGCAATCAGCCCCAGCATTTT. Residues: CASSYDSNQPQHF.